Listed below are T cell receptor beta chains from one sample, sequenced in a study of T-cell memory formation after mild COVID-19. TCRdb called the 5' RACE reads again in MiXCR, with one record for every CDR3 protein. The data contain about 140,000 distinct CDR3 sequences, 11% to 15% of them singletons. Sample: PBMCs or a T cell subset sorted from them (not recorded which). Receptor source: an adult woman who had mild COVID-19 (a few samples of this study predate the infection). Cell type and time point are not known. The CDR3 runs from the conserved cysteine through the conserved F or W. Some rows have no size entry. The others give once, few or many, or a class for an expanded clone.

clone_size	v_call	cdr3_aa
.	TRBV4-3	CASSQVLRETQYF
many	TRBV7-3	CASSLGGAGYGYTF
few	TRBV2	CASSGQNTDTQYF
.	TRBV29-1	CSVEATGPHEQYF
.	TRBV20-1	CSARHTGTTQETQYF
.	TRBV18	CASSPYGTSTTNEKLFF
.	TRBV3-1	CASSHLRTGGGSPLHF
few	TRBV24-1	CATSPNRQKVYEQYF
many	TRBV29-1	CSARTGRRNQPQHF
few	TRBV27	CASSLNLGTNYGYTF
.	TRBV20-1	CSARAGLNTEAFF
.	TRBV5-6	CASSPGLAVMNTGELFF
few	TRBV27	CASSPRQGLGEKLFF
.	TRBV9	CASSVVSGGYEAFF
few	TRBV15	CATSSLIRDRSTSEQFF
.	TRBV5-1	CASSLVPGGQDSYEQYF
.	TRBV14	CASSQAGFWRGTDTQYF
many	TRBV13	CASSFLSYEQYF
few	TRBV18	CASSPFSEGGSYYNEQFF
.	TRBV12-3/TRBV12-4	CASSLGGAVGSYEQYF
.	TRBV7-6	CASSQDRTGYEQYF
.	TRBV4-1	CASSQESASEQYF
.	TRBV6-6	CASSTASGTEAFF
.	TRBV20-1	CSATLGGYEAFF
few	TRBV7-8	CASSFPGYEQYF
.	TRBV7-2	CASSPAGAGYEQYF
.	TRBV5-1	CASSLEDLLNTEAFF
few	TRBV14	CASSSFEGGANIQYF
many	TRBV6-5	CASSHRPQVGDTQYF